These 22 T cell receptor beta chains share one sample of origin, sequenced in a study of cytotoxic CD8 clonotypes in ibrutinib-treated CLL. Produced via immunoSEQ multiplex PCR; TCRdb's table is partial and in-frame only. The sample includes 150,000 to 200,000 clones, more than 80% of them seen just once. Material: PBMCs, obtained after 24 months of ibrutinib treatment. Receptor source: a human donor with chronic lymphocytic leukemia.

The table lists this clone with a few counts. The CDR3 DNA reads TGCGCCAGCAGCTCCCGGTTAGGGGATAATTCACCCCTCCACTTT. Protein: CASSSRLGDNSPLHF. This chain links TRBV5-1 with TRBJ1-6; D is perhaps TRBD1 (5 bases). The CDR3 extends over 15 amino acids. The germline gives CDR1 SGHRS, CDR2 YFSETQ. V shed 3 bases and J shed 5 bases, with 12 bases lying between them.

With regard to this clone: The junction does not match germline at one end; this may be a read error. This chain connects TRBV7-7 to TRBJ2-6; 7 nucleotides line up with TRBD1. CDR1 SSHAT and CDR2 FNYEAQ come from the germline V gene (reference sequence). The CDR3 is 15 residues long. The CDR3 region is CASSPGGSGANVLTF. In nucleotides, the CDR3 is TGTGCTAGCAGCCCAGGGGGCTCTGGGGCCAACGTCCTGACTTTC.

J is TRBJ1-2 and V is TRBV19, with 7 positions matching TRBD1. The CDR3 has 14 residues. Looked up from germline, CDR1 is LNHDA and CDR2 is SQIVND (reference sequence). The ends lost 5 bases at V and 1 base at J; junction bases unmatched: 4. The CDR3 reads CASSLRGINYGYTF. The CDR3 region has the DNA TGTGCCAGTAGTCTCAGGGGGATTAACTATGGCTACACCTTC.

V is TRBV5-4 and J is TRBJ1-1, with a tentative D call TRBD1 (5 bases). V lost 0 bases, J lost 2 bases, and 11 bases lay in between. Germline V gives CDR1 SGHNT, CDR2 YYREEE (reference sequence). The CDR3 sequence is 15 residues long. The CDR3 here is CASSLAGAANTEAFF. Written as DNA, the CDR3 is TGTGCCAGCAGCTTGGCCGGGGCAGCCAACACTGAAGCTTTCTTT.

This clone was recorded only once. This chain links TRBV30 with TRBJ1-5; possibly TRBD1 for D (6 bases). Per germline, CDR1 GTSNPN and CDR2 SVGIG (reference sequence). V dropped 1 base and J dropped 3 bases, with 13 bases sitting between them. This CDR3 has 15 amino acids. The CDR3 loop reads CAWSDSGQFNQPQHF. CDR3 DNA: TGTGCCTGGAGTGACAGCGGACAGTTCAATCAGCCCCAGCATTTT.

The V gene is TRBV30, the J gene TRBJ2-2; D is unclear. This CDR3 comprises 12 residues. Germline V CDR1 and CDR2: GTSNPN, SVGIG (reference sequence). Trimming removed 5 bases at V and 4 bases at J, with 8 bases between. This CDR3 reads CAWGQTTGELFF. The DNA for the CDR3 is TGTGCCTGGGGCCAGACCACCGGGGAGCTGTTTTTT.

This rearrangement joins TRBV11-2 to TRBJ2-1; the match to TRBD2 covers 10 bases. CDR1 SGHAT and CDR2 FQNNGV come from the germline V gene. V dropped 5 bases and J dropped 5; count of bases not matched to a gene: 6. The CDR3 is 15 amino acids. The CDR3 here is CASSAQLAGHNEQFF. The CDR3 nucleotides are TGTGCCAGCAGCGCCCAACTAGCGGGGCACAATGAGCAGTTCTTC.

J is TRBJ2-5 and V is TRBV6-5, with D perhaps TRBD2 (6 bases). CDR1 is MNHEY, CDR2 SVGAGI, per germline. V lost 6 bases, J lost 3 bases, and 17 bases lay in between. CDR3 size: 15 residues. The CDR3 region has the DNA TGTGCCAGCAGCGCTCCCCGGGACTCAGAAGAGACCCAGTACTTC. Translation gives CASSAPRDSEETQYF.

For the CDR3, the DNA is TGTGCCAGCAGCTTAACGTTAACTAGCGTCAATGAGCAGTTCTTC. Protein sequence: CASSLTLTSVNEQFF. The V gene is TRBV7-3, the J gene TRBJ2-1, with 7 bases fitting TRBD2. The V and J ends lost 0 bases and 6 bases, in that order; junction bases with no gene match: 5. Germline V gives CDR1 SGHTA, CDR2 FQGTGA. This CDR3 contains 15 residues.

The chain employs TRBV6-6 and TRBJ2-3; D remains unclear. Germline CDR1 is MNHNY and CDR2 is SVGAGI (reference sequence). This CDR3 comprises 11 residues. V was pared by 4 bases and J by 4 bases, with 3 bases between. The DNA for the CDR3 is TGTGCCAGCAGTTCCTCAGATACGCAGTATTTT. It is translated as CASSSSDTQYF.

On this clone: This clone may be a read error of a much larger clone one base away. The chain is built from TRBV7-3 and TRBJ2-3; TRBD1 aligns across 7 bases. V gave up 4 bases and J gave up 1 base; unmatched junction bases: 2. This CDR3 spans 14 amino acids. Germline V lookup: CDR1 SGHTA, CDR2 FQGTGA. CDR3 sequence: CASSSDRGTDTQYF. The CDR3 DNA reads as TGTGCCAGCAGCTCTGACAGGGGCACAGATACGCAGTATTTT.

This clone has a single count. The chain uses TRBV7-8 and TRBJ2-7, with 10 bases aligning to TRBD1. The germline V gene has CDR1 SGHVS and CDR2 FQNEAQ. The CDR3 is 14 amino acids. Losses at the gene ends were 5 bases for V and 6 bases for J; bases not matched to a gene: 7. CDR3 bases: TGTGCCAGCAGCGCCATCTGGACAGGGGGCGAGCAGTACTTC. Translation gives CASSAIWTGGEQYF.

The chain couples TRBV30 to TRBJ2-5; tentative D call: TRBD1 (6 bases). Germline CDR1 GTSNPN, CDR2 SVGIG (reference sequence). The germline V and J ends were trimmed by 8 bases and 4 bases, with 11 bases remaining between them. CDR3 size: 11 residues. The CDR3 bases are TGTGCCGGAGAACAGGGAGAGACCCAGTACTTC. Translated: CAGEQGETQYF. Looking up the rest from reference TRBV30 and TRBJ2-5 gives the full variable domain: SQTIHQWPATLVQPVGSPLSLECTVEGTSNPNLYWYRQAAGRGLQLLFYSVGIGQISSEVPQNLSASRPQDRQFILSSKKLLLSDSGFYLCAGEQGETQYFGPGTRLLVL.

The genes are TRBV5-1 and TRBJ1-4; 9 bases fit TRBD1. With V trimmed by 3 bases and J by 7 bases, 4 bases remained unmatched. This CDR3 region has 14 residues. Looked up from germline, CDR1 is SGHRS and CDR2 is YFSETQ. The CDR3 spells CASSWDRESEKLFF. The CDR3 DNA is TGCGCCAGCAGCTGGGACAGGGAAAGTGAAAAACTGTTTTTT.

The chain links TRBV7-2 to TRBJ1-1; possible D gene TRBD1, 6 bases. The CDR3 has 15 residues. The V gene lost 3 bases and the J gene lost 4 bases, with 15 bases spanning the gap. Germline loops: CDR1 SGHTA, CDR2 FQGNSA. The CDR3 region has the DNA TGTGCCAGCAGCTTCAGGGGAAGTGGTGGCACTGAAGCTTTCTTT. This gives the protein CASSFRGSGGTEAFF. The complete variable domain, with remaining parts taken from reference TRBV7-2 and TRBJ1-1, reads GAGVSQSPSNKVTEKGKDVELRCDPISGHTALYWYRQSLGQGLEFLIYFQGNSAPDKSGLPSDRFSAERTGGSVSTLTIQRTQQEDSAVYLCASSFRGSGGTEAFFGQGTRLTVV.

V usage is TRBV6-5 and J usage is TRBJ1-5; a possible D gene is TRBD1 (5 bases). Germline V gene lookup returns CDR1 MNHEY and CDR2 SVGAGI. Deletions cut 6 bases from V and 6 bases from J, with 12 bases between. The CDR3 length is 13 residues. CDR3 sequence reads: CASSQGLGQPQHF. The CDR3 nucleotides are TGTGCCAGCAGCCAGGGACTAGGTCAGCCCCAGCATTTT.

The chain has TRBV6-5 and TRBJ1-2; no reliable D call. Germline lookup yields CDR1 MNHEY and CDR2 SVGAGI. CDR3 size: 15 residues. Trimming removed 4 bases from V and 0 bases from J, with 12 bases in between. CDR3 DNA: TGTGCCAGCAGTTCCCCATACAGCCCTAACTATGGCTACACCTTC. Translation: CASSSPYSPNYGYTF.

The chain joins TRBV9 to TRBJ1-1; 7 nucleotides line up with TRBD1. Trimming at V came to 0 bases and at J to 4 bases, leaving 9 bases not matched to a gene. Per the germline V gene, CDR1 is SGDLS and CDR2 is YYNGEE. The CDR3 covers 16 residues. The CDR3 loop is CASSVGQGEGGTEAFF. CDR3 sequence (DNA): TGTGCCAGCAGCGTAGGGCAGGGGGAAGGTGGCACTGAAGCTTTCTTT.

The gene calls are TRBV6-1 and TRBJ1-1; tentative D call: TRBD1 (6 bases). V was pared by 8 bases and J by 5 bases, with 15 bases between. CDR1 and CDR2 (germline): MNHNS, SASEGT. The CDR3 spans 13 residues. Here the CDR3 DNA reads TGTGCCAGCCGGTTGGGGGCGGGAACTGAAGCTTTCTTT. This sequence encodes CASRLGAGTEAFF.

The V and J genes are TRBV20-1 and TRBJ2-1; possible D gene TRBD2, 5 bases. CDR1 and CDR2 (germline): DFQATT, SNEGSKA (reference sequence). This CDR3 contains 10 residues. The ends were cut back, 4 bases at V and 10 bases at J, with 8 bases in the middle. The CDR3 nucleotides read TGCAGTGCTACCTCGGGGGAGCAGTTCTTC. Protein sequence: CSATSGEQFF.

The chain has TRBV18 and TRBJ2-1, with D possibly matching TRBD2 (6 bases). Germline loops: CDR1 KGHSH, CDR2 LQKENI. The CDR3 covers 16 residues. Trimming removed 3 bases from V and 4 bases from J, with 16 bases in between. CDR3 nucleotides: TGTGCCAGCTCACCGGGAGCGGGCGGAACTTACAATGAGCAGTTCTTC. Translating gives CASSPGAGGTYNEQFF.

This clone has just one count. The CDR3 DNA reads as TGCGCCAGCAGCTTGGATGGGCTAGCGGGAGGTTGGAACATTCAGTACTTC. This gives the protein CASSLDGLAGGWNIQYF. The rearrangement uses TRBV5-1 and TRBJ2-4; 11 bases are shared with TRBD2. This CDR3 contains 17 residues. Trimming cost V 0 bases and J 7 bases; bases outside gene matches: 9. The germline gives CDR1 SGHRS, CDR2 YFSETQ.